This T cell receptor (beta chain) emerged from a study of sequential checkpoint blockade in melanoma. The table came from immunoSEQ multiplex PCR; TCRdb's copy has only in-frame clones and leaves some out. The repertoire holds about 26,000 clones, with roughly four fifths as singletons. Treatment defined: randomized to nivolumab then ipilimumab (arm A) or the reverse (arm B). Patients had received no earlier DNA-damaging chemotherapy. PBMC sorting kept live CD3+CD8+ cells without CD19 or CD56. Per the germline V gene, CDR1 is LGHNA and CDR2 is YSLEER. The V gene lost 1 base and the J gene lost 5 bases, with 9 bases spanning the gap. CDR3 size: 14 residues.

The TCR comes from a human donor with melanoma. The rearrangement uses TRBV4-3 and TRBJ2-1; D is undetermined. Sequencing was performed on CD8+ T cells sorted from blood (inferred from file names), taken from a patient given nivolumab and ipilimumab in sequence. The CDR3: CASSQGQANNEQFF. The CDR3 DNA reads TGCGCCAGCAGCCAAGGCCAGGCAAACAATGAGCAGTTCTTC.